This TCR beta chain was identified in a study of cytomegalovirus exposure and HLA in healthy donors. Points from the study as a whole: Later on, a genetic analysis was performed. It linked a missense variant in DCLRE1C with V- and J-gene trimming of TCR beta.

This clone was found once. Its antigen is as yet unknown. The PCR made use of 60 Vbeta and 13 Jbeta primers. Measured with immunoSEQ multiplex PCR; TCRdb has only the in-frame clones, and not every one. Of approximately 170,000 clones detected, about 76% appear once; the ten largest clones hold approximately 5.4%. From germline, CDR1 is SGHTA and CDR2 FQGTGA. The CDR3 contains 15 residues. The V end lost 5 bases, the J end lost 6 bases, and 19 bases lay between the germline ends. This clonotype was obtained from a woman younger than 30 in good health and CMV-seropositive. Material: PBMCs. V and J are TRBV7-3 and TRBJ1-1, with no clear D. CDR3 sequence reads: CASSPGPAPVAEAFF. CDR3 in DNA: TGTGCCAGCAGCCCAGGCCCGGCCCCGGTGGCTGAAGCTTTCTTT.